This T cell receptor beta chain emerged from a study of T cell repertoires in cytomegalovirus infection. Study-wide background: Public TCR beta signature analysis indicated the presence of both CMV infection and matching HLA type.

In this sample, this clonotype turned up a few times. Its target is unknown. Study-level findings and limits: Dominating the ex vivo response were HLA-C-restricted CMV-specific TCR beta clonotypes.

MiXCR was run by TCRdb on the reads, yielding one entry per CDR3 protein. The sample includes hundreds of thousands of distinct CDR3 sequences, 25% to 40% of them seen just once. Germline CDR1 is SGHRS and CDR2 is YFSETQ. V shed 2 bases and J 1 base; nucleotides not matched to a gene: 8. The CDR3 consists of 17 residues. This TCR was sampled from a human donor in good health (CMV status not recorded). Some clones in this sample may be carry-over from other donors' samples. V is TRBV5-1 and J is TRBJ2-3; 9 bases map to TRBD2. Sequenced here: cultured CD8+ T cells from PBMCs, sampled from culture after CMV antigen stimulation. The CDR3 nucleotides are TGCGCCAGCAGCTTACAAATTAGCGGGGGCCGCACAGATACGCAGTATTTT. Amino acids: CASSLQISGGRTDTQYF.